This T cell receptor beta chain was captured by sequencing in a study of OX40 agonist ivuxolimab in advanced cancers. Overall study context: Patients received ivuxolimab, an agonistic anti-OX40 (CD134) antibody.

Libraries were prepared by immunoSEQ multiplex PCR; TCRdb keeps only in-frame clonotypes and omits some of them. The sample lists more than 50,000 clones, roughly 93% occurring once. Whole-study findings and limits: At 0.1 to 3.0 mg/kg, clonal expansion of CD4+ and CD8+ blood T cells had occurred by week 6.

Of note for this clone: The antigen is undetermined. Other nucleotide sequences in the sample specify the same CDR3.

This specimen consisted of CD4+ or CD8+ T cells sorted from blood, obtained in a trial of the OX40 agonist ivuxolimab. The clonotype was recovered from an adult with an advanced solid tumor such as melanoma, head and neck, liver or kidney cancer.

Written as DNA, the CDR3 is TGTGCCAGCAGCGTAGGTGGGCGGGAGGGGGCCTACGAGCAGTACTTC. Encoded protein: CASSVGGREGAYEQYF. The chain combines TRBV9 with TRBJ2-7; the match to TRBD2 covers 9 bases. Germline V gene sequence: CDR1 SGDLS, CDR2 YYNGEE. The CDR3 extends over 16 amino acids. J gave up 2 bases and V 0 bases, and 6 bases lay outside the gene matches.